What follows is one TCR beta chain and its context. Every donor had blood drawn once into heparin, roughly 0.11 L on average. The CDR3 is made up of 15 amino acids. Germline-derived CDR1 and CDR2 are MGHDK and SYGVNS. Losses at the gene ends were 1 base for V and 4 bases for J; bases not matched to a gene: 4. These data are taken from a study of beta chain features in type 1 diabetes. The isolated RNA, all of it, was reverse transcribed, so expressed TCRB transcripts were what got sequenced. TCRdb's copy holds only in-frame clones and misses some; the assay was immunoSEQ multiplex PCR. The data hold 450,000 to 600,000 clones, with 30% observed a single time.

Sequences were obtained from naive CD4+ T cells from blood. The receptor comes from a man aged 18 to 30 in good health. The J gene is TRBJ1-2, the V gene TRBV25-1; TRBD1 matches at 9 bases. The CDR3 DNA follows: TGTGCCAGCAGTGAATCGACAGGGGGATTCTATGGCTACACCTTC. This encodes CASSESTGGFYGYTF.